One sample yielded the 13 T cell receptor beta chains listed below, sequenced in a study of blood T cell repertoires in COVID-19. Produced via immunoSEQ multiplex PCR; TCRdb's table is partial and in-frame only. The sample lists 110,000 to 150,000 clones, under 90% seen once, with roughly two fifths in the top ten. Sequenced: peripheral blood. The receptors come from a human donor in a cohort sampled during active COVID-19.

In this sample, this clone turned up a few times. The chain has TRBV6-1 and TRBJ1-5; the D gene is possibly TRBD1 (6 bases). Per germline, CDR1 MNHNS and CDR2 SASEGT. The CDR3 covers 14 residues. V was pared by 3 bases and J by 5 bases, with 11 bases between. In nucleotides, the CDR3 is TGTGCCAGCAGTGAGACAGGCGACCATCAGCCCCAGCATTTT. Translating it yields CASSETGDHQPQHF.

The chain carries TRBV3-1 (or the pseudogene TRBV3-2) and TRBJ1-2; unclear D gene. This CDR3 comprises 11 residues. Trimming pared 0 bases from V and 7 bases from J, leaving 3 bases between. The germline gives CDR1 LGHDT, CDR2 YNNKEL (reference sequence). CDR3 sequence (DNA): TGTGCCAGCAGCCAAGATCTTGGCTACACCTTC. It specifies CASSQDLGYTF.

The sample holds a few counts of this clone. The J gene is TRBJ2-7, the V gene TRBV6-5; 9 bases are a match to TRBD1. Germline CDR1 is MNHEY and CDR2 is SVGAGI. V shed 4 bases and J 4 bases; nucleotides not matched to a gene: 5. CDR3 length equals 14 residues. Here the CDR3 DNA reads TGTGCCAGCAGTTCCGGGACAGGGAAGTACGAGCAGTACTTC. Its protein is CASSSGTGKYEQYF.

The chain recombines TRBV7-9 with TRBJ1-1, with 7 bases matching TRBD1. V lost 7 bases to trimming and J lost 1 base; unmatched junction nucleotides: 6. CDR3 length equals 14 residues. Germline CDR1 reads SEHNR; CDR2 reads FQNEAQ (reference sequence). The CDR3 nucleotides read TGTGCCAGCACCAGGGGGGATGGGAACACTGAAGCTTTCTTT. This translates into CASTRGDGNTEAFF.

This chain connects TRBV12-3 or TRBV12-4 to TRBJ2-1; D call uncertain. Trimming shortened V by 6 bases and J by 7 bases, and 10 bases separated the two germline ends. The CDR3 has 12 residues. CDR3 sequence reads: CASSPLFNEQFF. The CDR3 DNA follows: TGTGCCAGCAGCCCCCTGTTTAATGAGCAGTTCTTC.

The chain employs TRBV3-1 (or the pseudogene TRBV3-2) and TRBJ1-2; 9 positions agree with TRBD1. This CDR3 region has 11 residues. Losses at the gene ends were 8 bases for V and 6 bases for J; bases not matched to a gene: 1. CDR1 and CDR2 from the germline V gene are LGHDT and YNNKEL (reference sequence). The CDR3 loop is CASGQGHGYTF. The CDR3 nucleotides are TGTGCCAGCGGACAGGGGCATGGCTACACCTTC.

CDR3 DNA: TGCGCCAGCAGCCAAGATCCTCGGCAGGCTATTGCGCCCCAGCATTTT. Translation: CASSQDPRQAIAPQHF. The V gene is TRBV4-1, the J gene TRBJ1-5; D ambiguous. The CDR3 contains 16 residues. CDR1 and CDR2 from the germline V gene are MGHRA and YSYEKL. Trimming pared 0 bases from V and 9 bases from J, leaving 18 bases between.

Written as DNA, the CDR3 is TGTGCCAGTACCGGACAGTCTAACTATGGCTACACCTTC. The encoded protein is CASTGQSNYGYTF. The rearrangement uses TRBV19 and TRBJ1-2; D perhaps matches TRBD1 (6 bases). CDR1 and CDR2 (germline): LNHDA, SQIVND (reference sequence). This CDR3 is 13 amino acids long. Trimming left V 7 bases short and J 0 bases short, with 9 bases between.

The chain combines TRBV5-4 with TRBJ2-1, with 7 bases that match TRBD2. This CDR3 comprises 14 residues. The J segment lost 6 bases and the V segment lost 4 bases, leaving 7 bases of the junction unmatched. Germline CDR1 and CDR2: SGHNT and YYREEE (reference sequence). CDR3 loop: CASSPLRGVNEQFF. DNA for the CDR3: TGTGCCAGCAGCCCCCTCCGGGGGGTCAATGAGCAGTTCTTC. Complete variable domain (other parts from reference TRBV5-4 and TRBJ2-1): ETGVTQSPTHLIKTRGQQVTLRCSSQSGHNTVSWYQQALGQGPQFIFQYYREEENGRGNFPPRFSGLQFPNYSSELNVNALELDDSALYLCASSPLRGVNEQFFGPGTRLTVL.

The chain has TRBV7-9 and TRBJ1-1, with 7 positions matching TRBD1. Germline CDR1 is SEHNR and CDR2 is FQNEAQ (reference sequence). Trimming took 5 bases from V and 4 from J; bases not matched to a gene: 7. This CDR3 contains 14 residues. The DNA for the CDR3 is TGTGCCAGCAGCGCGAAACAGGGGAGCACTGAAGCTTTCTTT. Translating it yields CASSAKQGSTEAFF. Variable domain in full (rest from reference TRBV7-9 and TRBJ1-1): DTGVSQNPRHKITKRGQNVTFRCDPISEHNRLYWYRQTLGQGPEFLTYFQNEAQLEKSRLLSDRFSAERPKGSFSTLEIQRTEQGDSAMYLCASSAKQGSTEAFFGQGTRLTVV.

With regard to this clone: One junction end disagrees with the germline gene, perhaps due to a read error. The rearrangement links TRBV7-2 to TRBJ2-1; a weak D match, TRBD2 (6 bases). Germline CDR1 and CDR2: SGHTA and FQGNSA. The CDR3 has 15 amino acids. Here the CDR3 reads CASSLGWGAYNEQFF. CDR3 bases: TGTGCCAGCAGTTTAGGGTGGGGGGCCTACAATGAGCAGTTCTTC.

Comments on this clone: An end of the junction does not agree with germline; a read error may underlie this. The chain uses TRBV20-1 and TRBJ1-2; the D is unclear. CDR3 length: 11 amino acids. From germline, CDR1 is DFQATT and CDR2 SNEGSKA (reference sequence). DNA for the CDR3: TGCAGTGCTAGATCCCAGGCAGTACCAGTATTC. It is translated as CSARSQAVPVF.

The sample holds one count of this clone. The chain couples TRBV11-3 to TRBJ1-3, with TRBD1 as a possible D gene (6 bases). CDR1 and CDR2 (germline): SGHNT, YENEEA. The CDR3 length is 14 residues. V dropped 5 bases and J dropped 3 bases, with 11 bases sitting between them. For the CDR3, the DNA is TGTGCCAGCAGCCCGACAGGTGTTGGAAACACCATATATTTT. Amino acids: CASSPTGVGNTIYF.